Listed below are T cell receptor beta chains from one sample, sequenced in a study of shared clonotypes between healthy human individuals. Using immunoSEQ multiplex PCR, the repertoire was profiled, and TCRdb retains in-frame clones only, with some absent. The sample has around 700,000 clones, less than 85% seen once. Source material: memory CD4+ T cells sorted from blood. All receptors derive from a woman in her 30s in good health. CDR3s include the opening cysteine and the closing phenylalanine or tryptophan. Fields, in order: D gene, clone size, CDR3 length, J gene, V gene, CDR3 DNA, CDR3 protein. The D gene is left open where the match is weak. Clone size is given for some rows only: seen once, a few or many times, or a class if the clone is expanded.

>TRBD1|medium-sized|16|TRBJ2-3|TRBV27
TGTGCCAGCAGCTCCGTTCCCGGACAGGGCACAGATACGCAGTATTTT
CASSSVPGQGTDTQYF
>TRBD1|NA|18|TRBJ1-5|TRBV30
TGTGCCTGGAGTGATACCGGGACAGCCCTTGGGGGCAATCAGCCCCAGCATTTT
CAWSDTGTALGGNQPQHF
>NA|NA|14|TRBJ2-3|TRBV11-3
TGTGCCAGCAGCTTAGCGGGCCGCACAGATACGCAGTATTTT
CASSLAGRTDTQYF
>NA|NA|12|TRBJ1-2|TRBV28
TGTGCCAGCAGTTTACTCCAGGGTGGCTACACCTTC
CASSLLQGGYTF
>TRBD2|few|18|TRBJ2-2|TRBV10-1
TGCGCCAGCAGTGAGTCGACTGCGGGAGCCTCGGACACCGGGGAGCTGTTTTTT
CASSESTAGASDTGELFF
>TRBD2|NA|16|TRBJ2-3|TRBV6-6
TGTGCCAGCAGTTCGGGACTAGCGGGGTCCACAGATACGCAGTATTTT
CASSSGLAGSTDTQYF
>TRBD2|NA|16|TRBJ2-1|TRBV19
TGTGCCAGTAGTCCTCGGGGTAGCGGGAAGGACAATGAGCAGTTCTTC
CASSPRGSGKDNEQFF
>TRBD2|NA|17|TRBJ2-1|TRBV28
TGTGCCAGCAGTTCCGAGGAGGCTAGCGGGAAGGGAAATGAGCAGTTCTTC
CASSSEEASGKGNEQFF
>TRBD1|NA|14|TRBJ1-5|TRBV30
TGTGCCGCCCAAACGACAGGGGGCGGGCAGCCCCAGCATTTT
CAAQTTGGGQPQHF
>NA|NA|16|TRBJ1-5|TRBV6-6
TGTGCCAGCAGTTACTACCCGGACGTCGGGAATCAGCCCCAGCATTTT
CASSYYPDVGNQPQHF
>NA|NA|16|TRBJ1-5|TRBV19
TGTGCCAGTAGTATAGATTCAACAGGTTCGGATCCGCCCCAGCATTTT
CASSIDSTGSDPPQHF
>NA|NA|13|TRBJ1-2|TRBV5-1
TGCGCCAGCAGCTTGGAGGGACCTGACTTCTACACCTTC
CASSLEGPDFYTF
>TRBD2|few|17|TRBJ2-2|TRBV27
TGTGCCAGCAGTTTCACCTCGACTAGCGGGAGATTCGGGGAGCTGTTTTTT
CASSFTSTSGRFGELFF
>TRBD1|NA|13|TRBJ1-3|TRBV28
TGTGCCAGCCGGACAGGGGGGGGAAACACCATATATTTT
CASRTGGGNTIYF